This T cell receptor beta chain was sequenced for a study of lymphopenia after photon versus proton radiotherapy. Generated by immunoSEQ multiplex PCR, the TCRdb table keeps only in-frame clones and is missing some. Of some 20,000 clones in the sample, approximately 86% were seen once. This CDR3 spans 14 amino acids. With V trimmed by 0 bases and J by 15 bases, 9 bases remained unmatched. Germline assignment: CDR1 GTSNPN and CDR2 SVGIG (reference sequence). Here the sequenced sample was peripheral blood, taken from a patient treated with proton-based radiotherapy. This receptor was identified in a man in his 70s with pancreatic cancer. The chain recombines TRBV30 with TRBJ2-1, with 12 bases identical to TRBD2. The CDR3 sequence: CAWSVYSSGGGPFF. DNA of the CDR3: TGTGCCTGGAGTGTATATTCTAGCGGGGGGGGACCGTTCTTC.